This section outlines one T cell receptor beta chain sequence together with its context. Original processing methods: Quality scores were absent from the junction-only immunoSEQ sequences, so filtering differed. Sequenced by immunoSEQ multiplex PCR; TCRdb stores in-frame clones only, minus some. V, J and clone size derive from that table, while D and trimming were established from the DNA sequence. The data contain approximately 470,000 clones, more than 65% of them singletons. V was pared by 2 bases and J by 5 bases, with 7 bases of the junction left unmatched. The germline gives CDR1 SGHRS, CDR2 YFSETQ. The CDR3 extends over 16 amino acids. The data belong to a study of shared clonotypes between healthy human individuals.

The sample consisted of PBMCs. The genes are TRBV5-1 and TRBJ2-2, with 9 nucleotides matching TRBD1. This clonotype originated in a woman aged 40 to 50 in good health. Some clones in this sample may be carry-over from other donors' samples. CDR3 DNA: TGCGCCAGCAGCTTACTACAGGGGGCCGGGACCGGGGAGCTGTTTTTT. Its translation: CASSLLQGAGTGELFF.